The clone carrying this T cell receptor beta chain has more than one count but fewer than ten. Its antigen is as yet unknown. Produced via immunoSEQ multiplex PCR; TCRdb's table is partial and in-frame only. The sample consists of more than 250,000 clones, around 91% of them appearing once. V lost 2 bases to trimming and J lost 8 bases; unmatched junction nucleotides: 9. Germline V CDR1 and CDR2: MRHNA, SNTAGT. The CDR3 contains 15 residues. This sample was taken from a study of cytomegalovirus exposure and HLA in healthy donors. Findings and limits, study-wide: Listed as cytomegalovirus-associated were 150 or so TCR beta chains. Most observed TCR sequences were rare, whereas some public TCRs were detected in many donors. It was reported that the classifier diagnosed cytomegalovirus status with high specificity and sensitivity in both the original and validation cohorts.

It was the roughly 110-subject validation cohort, separate from the roughly 700-subject first cohort, to which the donors belonged. V is TRBV6-4 and J is TRBJ1-2, with 9 bases that match TRBD1. The sequencing sample was made of PBMCs. This TCR was recovered from a woman in her 30s in good health and CMV-seronegative. The CDR3 nucleotides read TGTGCCAGCAGTGACCAGGGACAGGGAATAGCGGGCTACACCTTC. Protein product: CASSDQGQGIAGYTF.